A single sample is the source of the 4 T cell receptor beta chains below, sequenced in a study of shared clonotypes between healthy human individuals. Using immunoSEQ multiplex PCR, the repertoire was profiled, and TCRdb retains in-frame clones only, with some absent. The profile shows about 2.1 million clones, just over 90% of them singletons. The naive CD8 population came from CD45RO-negative cells selected for CCR7, without terminally differentiated effector memory CD45RA+ cells. Source material: naive CD8+ T cells from PBMCs. Every receptor here comes from a young man in good health. Some clones in this sample may be carry-over from other donors' samples.

As concerns this clone: Other nucleotide sequences in the sample specify the same CDR3. V and J are TRBV10-3 and TRBJ1-1; D possibly corresponds to TRBD1 (6 bases). From germline, CDR1 is ENHRY and CDR2 SYGVKD. The V gene lost 0 bases and the J gene lost 5 bases, with 10 bases spanning the gap. This CDR3 is built from 14 residues. CDR3 in amino acids: CAISESGGRTEAFF. Here the CDR3 DNA reads TGTGCCATCAGTGAGTCTGGGGGGCGGACTGAAGCTTTCTTT.

To note about this clone: The same CDR3 also results from other DNA sequences found in this sample. CDR3 sequence reads: CASSYRGGSYEQYF. CDR3 in DNA: TGTGCCAGCAGTTACAGGGGAGGCTCCTACGAGCAGTACTTC. The V call is TRBV27, the J call TRBJ2-7, with a possible D match to TRBD1 (7 bases). CDR3 length: 14 residues. Germline values: CDR1 MNHEY, CDR2 SMNVEV (reference sequence). V was clipped by 4 bases and J by 0 bases, with 10 bases between them.

This chain uses TRBV4-1 with TRBJ2-5; 9 nucleotides match TRBD2. The CDR3 spans 21 residues. Germline CDR1 and CDR2: MGHRA and YSYEKL. Trimming took 3 bases from V and 7 from J; bases not matched to a gene: 27. The CDR3 DNA is TGCGCCAGCAGCCAGATTGACAGGGTGTACACCAGCGGGAGGCTCGGGGGGACCCAGTACTTC. Translated: CASSQIDRVYTSGRLGGTQYF.

The V call is TRBV7-2, the J call TRBJ2-1; D remains ambiguous. Trimming removed 2 bases at V and 0 bases at J, with 8 bases between. Germline V lookup: CDR1 SGHTA, CDR2 FQGNSA. This CDR3 has 15 amino acids. CDR3 loop: CASSLKVSSYNEQFF. For the CDR3, the DNA is TGTGCCAGCAGCTTAAAGGTAAGCTCCTACAATGAGCAGTTCTTC.